This T cell receptor (beta chain) is from a study of blood T cell repertoires in COVID-19. The overall study: Donors in the United States, Italy and Spain gave samples during acute or convalescent COVID-19. From T cells, B-cell-depleted T cells, or PBMCs came the material, which was cDNA or gDNA.

Here immunoSEQ multiplex PCR was the method, and the copy in TCRdb shows in-frame clones only, minus some. The profile shows hundreds of thousands of clones, approximately 86% of them singletons. The CDR3 spans 14 residues. The ends lost 3 bases at V and 3 bases at J; junction bases unmatched: 0. Germline V gene lookup returns CDR1 MGHRA and CDR2 YSYEKL. Only a few counts were recorded for this clone. The sample has other DNA sequences that encode this CDR3 too. The source of this sequence is a human donor in a cohort sampled during active COVID-19. Sequencing used peripheral blood. The chain is built from TRBV4-1 and TRBJ2-7; 12 bases agree with TRBD2. The CDR3 DNA sequence: TGCGCCAGCAGCCAGACTAGCGGGAGCTACGAGCAGTACTTC. It codes for CASSQTSGSYEQYF.